The clone carrying this T cell receptor (beta chain) has only a few counts. The antigen is not known. This sample was included in a study of T cell repertoires in cytomegalovirus infection. Each CDR3 protein gets one entry after TCRdb re-called the reads with MiXCR. The profile shows some 500,000 distinct CDR3 sequences, under 45% of them singletons. V lost 4 bases and J lost 6, with 13 bases in between. The CDR3 sequence is 14 residues long. This sequence originates from a human donor in good health (CMV status not recorded). Some clones in this sample may be carry-over from other donors' samples. This chain joins TRBV12-3 or TRBV12-4 and TRBJ1-5; D is unresolved. Sample: cultured PBMCs, taken from culture after CMV antigen stimulation. CDR3 region: CASSSLQGFQPQHF. CDR3 nucleotide sequence: TGTGCCAGCAGTTCACTTCAAGGATTTCAGCCCCAGCATTTT.